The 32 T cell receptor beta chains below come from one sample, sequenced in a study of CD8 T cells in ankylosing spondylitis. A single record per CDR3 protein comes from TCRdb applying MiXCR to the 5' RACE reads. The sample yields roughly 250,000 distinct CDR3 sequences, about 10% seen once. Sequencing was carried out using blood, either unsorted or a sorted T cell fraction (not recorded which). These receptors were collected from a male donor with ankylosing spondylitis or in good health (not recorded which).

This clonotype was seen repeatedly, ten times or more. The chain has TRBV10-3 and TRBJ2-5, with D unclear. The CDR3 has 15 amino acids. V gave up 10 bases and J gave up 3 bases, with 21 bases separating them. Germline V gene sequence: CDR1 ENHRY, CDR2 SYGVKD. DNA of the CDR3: TGTGCCACCCTACTCCCGGCTAAACGAGAAGAGACCCAGTACTTC. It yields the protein CATLLPAKREETQYF.

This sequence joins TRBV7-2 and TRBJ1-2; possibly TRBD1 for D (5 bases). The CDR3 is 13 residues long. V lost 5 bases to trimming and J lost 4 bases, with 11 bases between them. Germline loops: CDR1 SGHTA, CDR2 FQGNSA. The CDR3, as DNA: TGTGCCAGCAGCCGGGGGTGGACCTATGGCTACACCTTC. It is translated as CASSRGWTYGYTF.

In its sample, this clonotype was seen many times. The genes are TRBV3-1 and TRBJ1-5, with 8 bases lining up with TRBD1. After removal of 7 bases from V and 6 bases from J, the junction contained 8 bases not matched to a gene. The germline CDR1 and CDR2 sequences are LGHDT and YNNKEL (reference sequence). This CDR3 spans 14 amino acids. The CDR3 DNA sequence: TGTGCCAGCACCCGAGGACAGGGTGCTCAGCCCCAGCATTTT. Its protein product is CASTRGQGAQPQHF.

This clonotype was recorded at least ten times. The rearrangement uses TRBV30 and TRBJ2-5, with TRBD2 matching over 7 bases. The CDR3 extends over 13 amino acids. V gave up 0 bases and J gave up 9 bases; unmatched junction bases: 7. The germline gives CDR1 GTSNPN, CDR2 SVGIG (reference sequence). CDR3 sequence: CAWSVYSGRSQYF. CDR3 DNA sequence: TGTGCCTGGAGTGTATATAGCGGGCGGTCCCAGTACTTC.

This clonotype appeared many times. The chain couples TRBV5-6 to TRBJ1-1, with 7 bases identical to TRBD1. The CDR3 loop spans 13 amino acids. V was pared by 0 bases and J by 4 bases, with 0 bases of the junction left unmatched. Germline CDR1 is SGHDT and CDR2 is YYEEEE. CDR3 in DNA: TGTGCCAGCAGCTTGGGGACAGGCACTGAAGCTTTCTTT. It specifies CASSLGTGTEAFF.

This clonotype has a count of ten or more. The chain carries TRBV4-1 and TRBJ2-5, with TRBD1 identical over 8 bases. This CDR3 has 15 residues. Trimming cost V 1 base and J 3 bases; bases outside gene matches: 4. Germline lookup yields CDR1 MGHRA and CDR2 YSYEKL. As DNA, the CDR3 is TGCGCCAGCAGCCAAGCCTCGGGACAGGAAGAGACCCAGTACTTC. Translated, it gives CASSQASGQEETQYF.

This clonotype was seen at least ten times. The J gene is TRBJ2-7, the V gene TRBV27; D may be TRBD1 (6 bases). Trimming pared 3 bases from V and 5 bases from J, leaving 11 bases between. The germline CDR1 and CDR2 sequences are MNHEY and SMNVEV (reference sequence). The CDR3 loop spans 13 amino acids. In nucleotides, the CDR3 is TGTGCCAGCAGTTTTACAGGGTCCCACGAGCAGTACTTC. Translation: CASSFTGSHEQYF.

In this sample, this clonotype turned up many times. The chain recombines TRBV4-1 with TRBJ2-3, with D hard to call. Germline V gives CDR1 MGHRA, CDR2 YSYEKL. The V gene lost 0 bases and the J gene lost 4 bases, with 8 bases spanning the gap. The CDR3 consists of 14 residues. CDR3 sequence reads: CASSQDRPADTQYF. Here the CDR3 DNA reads TGCGCCAGCAGCCAAGATCGCCCCGCAGATACGCAGTATTTT.

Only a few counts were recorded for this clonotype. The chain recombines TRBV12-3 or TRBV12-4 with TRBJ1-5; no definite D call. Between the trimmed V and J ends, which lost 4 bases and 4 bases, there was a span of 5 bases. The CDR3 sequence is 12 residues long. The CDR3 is CASSSQNQPQHF. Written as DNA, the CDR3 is TGTGCCAGCAGTTCTCAAAATCAGCCCCAGCATTTT.

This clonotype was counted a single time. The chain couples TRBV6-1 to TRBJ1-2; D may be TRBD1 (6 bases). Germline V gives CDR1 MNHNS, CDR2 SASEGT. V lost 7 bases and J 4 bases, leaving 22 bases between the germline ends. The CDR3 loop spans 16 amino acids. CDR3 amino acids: CASNGELGASIYGYTF. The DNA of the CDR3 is TGTGCCAGCAACGGAGAGCTGGGGGCGAGTATCTATGGCTACACCTTC.

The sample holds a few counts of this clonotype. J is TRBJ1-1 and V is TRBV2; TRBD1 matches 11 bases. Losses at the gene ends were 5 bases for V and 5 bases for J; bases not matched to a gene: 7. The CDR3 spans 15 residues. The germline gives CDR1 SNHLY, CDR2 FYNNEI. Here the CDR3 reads CASSRDRGSGTEAFF. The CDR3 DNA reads TGTGCCAGCAGTCGGGACAGGGGGTCGGGGACTGAAGCTTTCTTT.

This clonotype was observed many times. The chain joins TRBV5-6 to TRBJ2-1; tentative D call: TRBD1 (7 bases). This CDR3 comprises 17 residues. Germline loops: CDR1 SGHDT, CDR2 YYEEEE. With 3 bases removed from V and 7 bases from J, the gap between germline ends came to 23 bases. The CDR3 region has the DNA TGTGCCAGCAGCTGGACTGGGAGGAGGGGGCTGGAAAATGAGCAGTTCTTC. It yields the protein CASSWTGRRGLENEQFF.

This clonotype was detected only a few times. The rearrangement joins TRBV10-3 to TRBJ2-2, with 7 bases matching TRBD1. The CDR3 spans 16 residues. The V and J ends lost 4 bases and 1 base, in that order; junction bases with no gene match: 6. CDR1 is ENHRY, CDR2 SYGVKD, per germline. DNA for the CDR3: TGTGCCATCAGTGTGTTAGGGGGCGGGAACACCGGGGAGCTGTTTTTT. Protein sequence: CAISVLGGGNTGELFF.

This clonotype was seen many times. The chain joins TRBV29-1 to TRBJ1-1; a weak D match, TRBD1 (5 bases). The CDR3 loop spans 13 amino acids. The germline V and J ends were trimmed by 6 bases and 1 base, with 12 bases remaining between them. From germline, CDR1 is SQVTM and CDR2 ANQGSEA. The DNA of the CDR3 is TGCAGCGTATCGGCGGGGGGGAACACTGAAGCTTTCTTT. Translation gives CSVSAGGNTEAFF.

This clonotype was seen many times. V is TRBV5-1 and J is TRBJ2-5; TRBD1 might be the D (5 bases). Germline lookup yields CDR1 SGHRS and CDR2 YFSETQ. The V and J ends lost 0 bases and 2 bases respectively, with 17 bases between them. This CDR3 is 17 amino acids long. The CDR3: CASSLVGRTQGQETQYF. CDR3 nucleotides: TGCGCCAGCAGCTTGGTTGGTCGAACCCAGGGTCAAGAGACCCAGTACTTC.

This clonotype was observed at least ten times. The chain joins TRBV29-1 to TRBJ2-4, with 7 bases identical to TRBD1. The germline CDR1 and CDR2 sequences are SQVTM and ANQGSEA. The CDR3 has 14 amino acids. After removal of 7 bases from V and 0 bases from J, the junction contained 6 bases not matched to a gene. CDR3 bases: TGCAGCGCAAGGGACAGCCTAGCCAAAAACATTCAGTACTTC. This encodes CSARDSLAKNIQYF.

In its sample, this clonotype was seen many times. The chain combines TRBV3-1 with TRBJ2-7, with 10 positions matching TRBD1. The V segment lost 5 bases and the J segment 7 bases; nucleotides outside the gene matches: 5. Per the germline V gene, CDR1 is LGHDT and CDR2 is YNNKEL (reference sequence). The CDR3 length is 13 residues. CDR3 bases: TGTGCCAGCAGCTTCGACAGGGGGCGAGAGCAGTACTTC. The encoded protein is CASSFDRGREQYF.

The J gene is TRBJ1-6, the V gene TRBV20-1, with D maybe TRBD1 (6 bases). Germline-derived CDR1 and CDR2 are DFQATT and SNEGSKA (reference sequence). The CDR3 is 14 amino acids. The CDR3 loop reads CGAGSGTINSPLHF. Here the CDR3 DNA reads TGCGGGGCCGGTTCTGGGACAATTAATTCACCCCTCCACTTT.

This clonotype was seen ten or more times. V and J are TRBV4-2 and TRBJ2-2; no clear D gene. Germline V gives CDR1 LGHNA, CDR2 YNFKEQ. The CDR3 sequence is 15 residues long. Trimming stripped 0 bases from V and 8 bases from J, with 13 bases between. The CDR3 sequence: CASSQDKGKGGELFF. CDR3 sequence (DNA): TGTGCCAGCAGCCAAGATAAAGGAAAAGGGGGGGAGCTGTTTTTT.

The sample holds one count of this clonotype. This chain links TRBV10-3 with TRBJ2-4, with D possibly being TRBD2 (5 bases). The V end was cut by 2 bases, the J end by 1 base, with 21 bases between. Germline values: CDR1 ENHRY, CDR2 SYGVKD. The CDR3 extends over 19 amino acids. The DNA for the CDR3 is TGTGCCATCAGTGAGCATCCGGACCTCGGGAAGGTGGCCAAAAACATTCAGTACTTC. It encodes CAISEHPDLGKVAKNIQYF.

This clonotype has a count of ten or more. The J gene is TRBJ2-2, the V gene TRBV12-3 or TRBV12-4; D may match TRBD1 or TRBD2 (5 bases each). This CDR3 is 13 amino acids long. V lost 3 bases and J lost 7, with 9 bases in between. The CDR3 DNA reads TGTGCCAGCAGTTTCCGTGGGGGCGGGGAGCTGTTTTTT. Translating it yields CASSFRGGGELFF.

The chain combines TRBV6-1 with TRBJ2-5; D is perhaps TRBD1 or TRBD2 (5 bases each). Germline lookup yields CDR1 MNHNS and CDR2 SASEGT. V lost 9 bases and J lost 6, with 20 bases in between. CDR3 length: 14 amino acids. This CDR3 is CASKGPGILQTQYF. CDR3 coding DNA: TGTGCCAGTAAGGGACCAGGGATTTTGCAGACCCAGTACTTC.

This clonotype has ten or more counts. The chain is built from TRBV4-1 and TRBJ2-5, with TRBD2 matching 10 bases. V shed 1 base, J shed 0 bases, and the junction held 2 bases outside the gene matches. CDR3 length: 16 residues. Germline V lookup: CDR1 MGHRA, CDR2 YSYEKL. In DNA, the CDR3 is TGCGCCAGCAGCCAAGTAGCGGGGGGCCACCAAGAGACCCAGTACTTC. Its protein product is CASSQVAGGHQETQYF.

The CDR3 coding sequence is TGTGCCAGCCGAGCGGAGGGCTCCGAGCAGTACTTC. This codes for CASRAEGSEQYF. V is TRBV10-3 and J is TRBJ2-7, with TRBD2 as a possible D gene (6 bases). The CDR3 has 12 residues. Per germline, CDR1 ENHRY and CDR2 SYGVKD. Trimming cost V 10 bases and J 6 bases, with 16 bases left between them.

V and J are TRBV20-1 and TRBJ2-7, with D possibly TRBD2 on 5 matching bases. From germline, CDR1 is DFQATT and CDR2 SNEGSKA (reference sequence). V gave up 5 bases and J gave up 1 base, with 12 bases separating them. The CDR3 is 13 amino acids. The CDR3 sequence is CSALSGFSYEQYF. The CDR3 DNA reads TGCAGTGCTCTCTCGGGATTTTCCTACGAGCAGTACTTC.

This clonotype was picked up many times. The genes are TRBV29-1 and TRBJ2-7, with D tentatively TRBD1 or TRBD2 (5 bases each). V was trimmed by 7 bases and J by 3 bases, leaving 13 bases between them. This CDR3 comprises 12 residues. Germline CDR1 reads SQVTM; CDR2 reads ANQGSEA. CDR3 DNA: TGCAGCGGGGGGAGAGGGGTCTACGAGCAGTACTTC. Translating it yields CSGGRGVYEQYF.

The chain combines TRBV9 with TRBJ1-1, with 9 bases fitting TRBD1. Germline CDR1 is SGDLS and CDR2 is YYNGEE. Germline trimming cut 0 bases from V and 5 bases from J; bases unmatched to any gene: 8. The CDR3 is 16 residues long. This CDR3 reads CASSVAPTGGWTEAFF. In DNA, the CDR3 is TGTGCCAGCAGCGTAGCCCCGACAGGGGGTTGGACTGAAGCTTTCTTT.

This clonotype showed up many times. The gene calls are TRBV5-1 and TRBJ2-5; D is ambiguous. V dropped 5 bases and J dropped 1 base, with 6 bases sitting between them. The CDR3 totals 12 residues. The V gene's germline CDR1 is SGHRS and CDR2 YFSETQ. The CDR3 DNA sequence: TGCGCCAGCAGTATTAGCCAAGAGACCCAGTACTTC. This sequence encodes CASSISQETQYF.

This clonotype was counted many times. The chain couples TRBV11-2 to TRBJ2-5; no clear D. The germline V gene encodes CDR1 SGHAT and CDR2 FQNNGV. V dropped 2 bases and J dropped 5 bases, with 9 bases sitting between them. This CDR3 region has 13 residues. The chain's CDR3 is CASSLFVGETQYF. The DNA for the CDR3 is TGTGCCAGCAGCTTATTTGTGGGGGAGACCCAGTACTTC.

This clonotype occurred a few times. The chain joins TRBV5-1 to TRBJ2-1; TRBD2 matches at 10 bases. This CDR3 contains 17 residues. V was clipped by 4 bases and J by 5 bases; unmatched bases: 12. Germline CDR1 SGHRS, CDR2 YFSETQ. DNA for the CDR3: TGCGCCAGCAGCGTGGCGGCCGGGACTAGCGTAAACAATGAGCAGTTCTTC. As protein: CASSVAAGTSVNNEQFF.

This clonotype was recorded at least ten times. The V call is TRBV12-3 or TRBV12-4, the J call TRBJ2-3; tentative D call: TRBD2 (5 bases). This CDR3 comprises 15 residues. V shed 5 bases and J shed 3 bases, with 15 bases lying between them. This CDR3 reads CASSREIFLTDTQYF. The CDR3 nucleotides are TGTGCCAGCAGTCGGGAAATCTTCTTAACAGATACGCAGTATTTT.

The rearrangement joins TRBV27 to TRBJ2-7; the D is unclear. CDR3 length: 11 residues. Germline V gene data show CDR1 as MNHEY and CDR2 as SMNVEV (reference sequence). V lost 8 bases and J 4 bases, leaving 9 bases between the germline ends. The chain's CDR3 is CASPYKYEQYF. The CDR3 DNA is TGTGCCAGCCCCTATAAGTACGAGCAGTACTTC.